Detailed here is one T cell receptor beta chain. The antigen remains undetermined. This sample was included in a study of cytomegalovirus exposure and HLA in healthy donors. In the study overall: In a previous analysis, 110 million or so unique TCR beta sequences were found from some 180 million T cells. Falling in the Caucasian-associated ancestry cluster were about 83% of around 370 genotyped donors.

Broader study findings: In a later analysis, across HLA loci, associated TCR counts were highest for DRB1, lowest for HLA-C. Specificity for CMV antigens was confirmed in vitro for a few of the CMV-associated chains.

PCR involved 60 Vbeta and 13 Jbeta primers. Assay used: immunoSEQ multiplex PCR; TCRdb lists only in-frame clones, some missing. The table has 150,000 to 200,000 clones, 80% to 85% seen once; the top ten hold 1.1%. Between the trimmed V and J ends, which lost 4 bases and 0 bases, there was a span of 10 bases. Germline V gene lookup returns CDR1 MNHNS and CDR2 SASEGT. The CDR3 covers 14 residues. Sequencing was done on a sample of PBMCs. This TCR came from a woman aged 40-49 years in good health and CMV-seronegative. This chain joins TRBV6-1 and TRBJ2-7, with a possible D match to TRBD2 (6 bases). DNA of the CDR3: TGTGCCAGCAGTGTCCGGGACTTCTCCTACGAGCAGTACTTC. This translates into CASSVRDFSYEQYF.